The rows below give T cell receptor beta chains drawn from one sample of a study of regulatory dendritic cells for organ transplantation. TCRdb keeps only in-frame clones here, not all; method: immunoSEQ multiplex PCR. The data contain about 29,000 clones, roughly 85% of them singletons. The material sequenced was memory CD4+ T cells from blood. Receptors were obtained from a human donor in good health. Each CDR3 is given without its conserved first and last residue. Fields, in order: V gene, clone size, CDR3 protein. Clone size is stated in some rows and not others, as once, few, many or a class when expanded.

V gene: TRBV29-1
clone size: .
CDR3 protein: SVEDGAARSGYT

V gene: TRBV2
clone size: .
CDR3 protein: ASRGTGRDSEAF

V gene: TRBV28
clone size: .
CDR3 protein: ASSFRDRVNIQY

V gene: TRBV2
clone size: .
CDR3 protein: ASSQSGGRASGANVLT

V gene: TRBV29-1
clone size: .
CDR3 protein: SVEPSADTQY

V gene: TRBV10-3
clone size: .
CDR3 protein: AIKTGLADYEQY

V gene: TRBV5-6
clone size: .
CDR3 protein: ASINGGTDTQY

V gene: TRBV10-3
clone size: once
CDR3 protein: AISESTSVEQF

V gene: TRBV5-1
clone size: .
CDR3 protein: ASSLGNPGAYGYT

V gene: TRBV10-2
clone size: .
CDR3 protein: ASSESTGKQPQH

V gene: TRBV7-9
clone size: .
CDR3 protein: ASSLDYSGNTIY

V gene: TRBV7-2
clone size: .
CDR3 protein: ASSGQGPISGANVLT

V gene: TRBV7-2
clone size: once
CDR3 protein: ASSLEPGPFKNIQY

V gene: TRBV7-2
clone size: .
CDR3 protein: ASSPLRGTNTEAF

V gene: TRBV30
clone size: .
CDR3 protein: AWSEDRKRTQY

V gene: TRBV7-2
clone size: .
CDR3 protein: ASSVGQGRTEAF

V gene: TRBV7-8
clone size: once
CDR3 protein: ASSLGRWTSGGAAYEQY

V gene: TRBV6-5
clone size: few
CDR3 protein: ASSDNRELDTQY

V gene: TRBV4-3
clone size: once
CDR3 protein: ASSQDLGINIQY

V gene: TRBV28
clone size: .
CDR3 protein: ASSVYSSYEQY

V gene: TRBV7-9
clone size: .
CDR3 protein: ASSFLSGPRETQY

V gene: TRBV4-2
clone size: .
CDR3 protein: ASSQGGQDSEKLF